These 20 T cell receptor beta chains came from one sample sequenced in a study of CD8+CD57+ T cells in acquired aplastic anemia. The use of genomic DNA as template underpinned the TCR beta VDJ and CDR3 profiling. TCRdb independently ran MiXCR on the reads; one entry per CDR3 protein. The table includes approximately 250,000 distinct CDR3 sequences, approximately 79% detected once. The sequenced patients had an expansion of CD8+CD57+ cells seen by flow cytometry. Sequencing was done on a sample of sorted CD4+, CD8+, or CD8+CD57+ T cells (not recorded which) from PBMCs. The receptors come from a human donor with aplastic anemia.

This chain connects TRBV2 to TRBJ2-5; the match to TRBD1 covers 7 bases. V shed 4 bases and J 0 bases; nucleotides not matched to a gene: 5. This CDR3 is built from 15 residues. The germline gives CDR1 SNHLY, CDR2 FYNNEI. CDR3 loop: CASSVGQVDQETQYF. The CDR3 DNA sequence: TGTGCCAGCAGTGTAGGACAGGTCGACCAAGAGACCCAGTACTTC.

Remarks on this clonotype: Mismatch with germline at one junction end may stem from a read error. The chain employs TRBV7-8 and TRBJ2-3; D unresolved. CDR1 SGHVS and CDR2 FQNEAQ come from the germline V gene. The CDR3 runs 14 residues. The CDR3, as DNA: TGTGCCAGCAGCTTTGATCCAGGTCCGGCTGCACTGTCCTTT. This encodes CASSFDPGPAALSF.

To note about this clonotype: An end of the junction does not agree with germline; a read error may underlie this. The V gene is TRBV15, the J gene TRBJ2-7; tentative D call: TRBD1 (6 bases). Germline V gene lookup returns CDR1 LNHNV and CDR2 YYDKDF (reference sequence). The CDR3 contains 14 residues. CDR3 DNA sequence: TGTGCCAGCAGCTCTCTTTCACAGGGTAAGAAGCAGTACTTC. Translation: CASSSLSQGKKQYF.

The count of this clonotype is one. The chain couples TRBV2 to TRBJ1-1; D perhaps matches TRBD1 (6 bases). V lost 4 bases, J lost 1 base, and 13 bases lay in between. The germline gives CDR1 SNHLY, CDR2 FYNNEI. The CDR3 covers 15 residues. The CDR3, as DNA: TGTGCCAGCAGTGGTTGGGGGCGCACGAACACTGAAGCTTTCTTT. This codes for CASSGWGRTNTEAFF.

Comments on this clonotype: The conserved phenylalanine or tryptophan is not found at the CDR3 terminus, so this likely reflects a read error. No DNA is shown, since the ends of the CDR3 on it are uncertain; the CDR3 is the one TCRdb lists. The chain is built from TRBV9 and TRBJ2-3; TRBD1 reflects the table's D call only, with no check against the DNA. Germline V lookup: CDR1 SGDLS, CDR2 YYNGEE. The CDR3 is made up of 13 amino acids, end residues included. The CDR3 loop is CASGDGGKIQQYV.

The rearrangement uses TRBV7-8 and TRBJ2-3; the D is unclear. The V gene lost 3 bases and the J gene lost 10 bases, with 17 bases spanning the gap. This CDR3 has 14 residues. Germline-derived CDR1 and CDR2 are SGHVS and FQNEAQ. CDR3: CASSFTGGPDPQYF. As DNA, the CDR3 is TGTGCCAGCAGCTTCACGGGTGGTCCCGATCCGCAGTATTTT.

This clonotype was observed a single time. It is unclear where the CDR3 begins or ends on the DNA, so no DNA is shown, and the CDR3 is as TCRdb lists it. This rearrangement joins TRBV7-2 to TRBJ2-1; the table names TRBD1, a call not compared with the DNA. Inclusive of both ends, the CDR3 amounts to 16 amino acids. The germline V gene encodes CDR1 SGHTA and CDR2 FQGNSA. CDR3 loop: CASSPPGLEQYFGQFF.

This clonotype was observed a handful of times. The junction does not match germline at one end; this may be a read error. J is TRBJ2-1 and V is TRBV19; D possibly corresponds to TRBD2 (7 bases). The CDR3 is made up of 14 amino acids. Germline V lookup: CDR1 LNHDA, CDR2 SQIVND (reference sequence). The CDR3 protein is CASSLGGGLGEQFF. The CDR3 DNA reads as TGTGCCAGTAGTTTGGGGGGGGGGCTAGGTGAGCAGTTTTTT.

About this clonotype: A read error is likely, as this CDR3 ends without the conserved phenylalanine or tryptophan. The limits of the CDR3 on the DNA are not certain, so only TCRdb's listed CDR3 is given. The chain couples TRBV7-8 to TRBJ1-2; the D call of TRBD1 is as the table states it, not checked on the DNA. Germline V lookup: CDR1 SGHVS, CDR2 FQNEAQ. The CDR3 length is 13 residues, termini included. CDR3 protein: CASSLARGPDTHY.

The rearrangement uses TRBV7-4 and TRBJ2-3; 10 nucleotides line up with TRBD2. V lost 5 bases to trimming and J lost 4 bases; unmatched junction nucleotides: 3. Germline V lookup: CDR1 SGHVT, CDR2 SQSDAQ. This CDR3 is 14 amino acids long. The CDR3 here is CASSAGTSADTQYF. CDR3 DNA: TGTGCCAGCAGCGCCGGGACTAGCGCAGATACGCAGTATTTT.

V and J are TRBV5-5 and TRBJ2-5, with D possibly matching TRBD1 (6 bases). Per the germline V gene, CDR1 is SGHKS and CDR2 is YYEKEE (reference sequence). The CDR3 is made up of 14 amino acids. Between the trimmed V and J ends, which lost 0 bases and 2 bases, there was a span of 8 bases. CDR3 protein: CASSLDRVQETQYF. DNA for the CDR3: TGTGCCAGCAGCTTGGACAGGGTTCAAGAGACCCAGTACTTC.

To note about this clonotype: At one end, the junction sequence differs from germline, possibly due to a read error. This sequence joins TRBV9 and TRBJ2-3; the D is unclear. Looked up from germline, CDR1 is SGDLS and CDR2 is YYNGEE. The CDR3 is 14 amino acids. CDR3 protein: CASSLGLAPENTNF. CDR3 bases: TGTGCCAGCAGCTTGGGCCTGGCTCCCGAAAACACCAATTTT.

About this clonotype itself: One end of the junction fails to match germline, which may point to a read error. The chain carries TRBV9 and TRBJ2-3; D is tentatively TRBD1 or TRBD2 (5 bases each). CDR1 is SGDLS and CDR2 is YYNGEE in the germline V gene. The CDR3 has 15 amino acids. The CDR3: CASSVVEGIEDKQYF. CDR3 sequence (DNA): TGTGCCAGCAGCGTAGTTGAGGGGATCGAGGATAAGCAGTATTTT. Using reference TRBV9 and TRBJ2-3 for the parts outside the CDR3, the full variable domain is DSGVTQTPKHLITATGQRVTLRCSPRSGDLSVYWYQQSLDQGLQFLIQYYNGEERAKGNILERFSAQQFPDLHSELNLSSLELGDSALYFCASSVVEGIEDKQYFGPGTRLTVL.

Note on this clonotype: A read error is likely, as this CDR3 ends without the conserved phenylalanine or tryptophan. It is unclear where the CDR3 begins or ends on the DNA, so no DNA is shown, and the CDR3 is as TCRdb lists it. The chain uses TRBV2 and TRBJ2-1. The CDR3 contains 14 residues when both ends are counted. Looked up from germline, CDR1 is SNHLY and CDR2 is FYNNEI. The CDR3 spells CASSDPYQYTQYFL.

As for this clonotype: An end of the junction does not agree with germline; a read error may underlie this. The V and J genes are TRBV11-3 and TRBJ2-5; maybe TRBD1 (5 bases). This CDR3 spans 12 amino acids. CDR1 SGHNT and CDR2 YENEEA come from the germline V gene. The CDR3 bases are TGTGCCAGCAGCGTAGATATGACAGCCCAGTACTTC. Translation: CASSVDMTAQYF.

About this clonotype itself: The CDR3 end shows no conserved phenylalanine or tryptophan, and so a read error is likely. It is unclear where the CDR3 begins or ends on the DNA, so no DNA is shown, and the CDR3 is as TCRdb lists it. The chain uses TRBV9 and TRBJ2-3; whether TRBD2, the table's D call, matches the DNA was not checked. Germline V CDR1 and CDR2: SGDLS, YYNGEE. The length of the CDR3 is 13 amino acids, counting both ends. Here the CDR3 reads CASSDGASGTDTL.

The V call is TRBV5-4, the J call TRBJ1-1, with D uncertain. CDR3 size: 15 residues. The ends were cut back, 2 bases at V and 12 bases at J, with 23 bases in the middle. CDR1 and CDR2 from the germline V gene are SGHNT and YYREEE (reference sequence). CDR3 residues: CASSFTRAMSSSSFF. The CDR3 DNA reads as TGTGCCAGCAGCTTTACTCGCGCAATGAGCAGTTCTTCTTTCTTT.

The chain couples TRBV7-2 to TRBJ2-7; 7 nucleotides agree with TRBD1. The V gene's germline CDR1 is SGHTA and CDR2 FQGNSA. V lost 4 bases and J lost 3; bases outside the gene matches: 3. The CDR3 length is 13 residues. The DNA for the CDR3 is TGTGCCAGCAGCTATGGGACAGACTACGAGCAGTACTTC. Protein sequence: CASSYGTDYEQYF. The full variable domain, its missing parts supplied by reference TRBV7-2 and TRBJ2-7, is GAGVSQSPSNKVTEKGKDVELRCDPISGHTALYWYRQSLGQGLEFLIYFQGNSAPDKSGLPSDRFSAERTGGSVSTLTIQRTQQEDSAVYLCASSYGTDYEQYFGPGTRLTVT.

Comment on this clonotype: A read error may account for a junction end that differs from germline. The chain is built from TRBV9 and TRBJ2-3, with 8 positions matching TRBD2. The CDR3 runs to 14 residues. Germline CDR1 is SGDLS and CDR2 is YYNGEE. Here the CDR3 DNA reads TGTGCCAGCAGTTGCGGACTAGCAGCCACAGAGCCGTACTTC. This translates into CASSCGLAATEPYF.

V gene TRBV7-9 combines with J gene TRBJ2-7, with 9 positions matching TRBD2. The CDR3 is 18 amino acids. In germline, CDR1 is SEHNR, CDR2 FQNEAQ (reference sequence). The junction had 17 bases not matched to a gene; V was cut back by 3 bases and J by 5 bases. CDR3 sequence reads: CASSFHRSGGSDEHEQYV. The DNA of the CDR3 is TGTGCCAGCAGCTTTCATCGAAGCGGGGGGAGCGATGAGCACGAGCAGTACGTC.